This TCR beta chain is from a study of regulatory T cells in long-lasting Graves disease. HTBI primers from iRepertoire and Arm-PCR of CDR3 regions yielded the TCR beta libraries. Via MiXCR, TCRdb re-called the multiplex PCR reads, giving one row per CDR3 protein. This sample has roughly 510,000 distinct CDR3 sequences; more than 15% occur once, and the top ten carry about 12%. This clonotype was recorded many times. Time point indicated: newly diagnosed GD, antithyroid drugs for less than 3 months. Extracted RNA from PBMCs served as the source of the TCR library. The CDR3 totals 16 residues. Looked up from germline, CDR1 is MDHEN and CDR2 is SYDVKM. Between the trimmed V and J ends, which lost 6 bases and 0 bases, there was a span of 18 bases. The same data also went into a second study, on T cells in Graves' hyperthyroidism and ophthalmopathy.

The sequence was collected from a man younger than 35 with Graves disease. V and J are TRBV28 and TRBJ2-7; D remains unclear. Sequencing used peripheral blood mononuclear cells (PBMCs), obtained at new diagnosis, from a patient treated with antithyroid drugs. The CDR3 nucleotides read TGTGCCAGCAGCACCCTGGATCCAGAACCCTCCTACGAGCAGTACTTC. Protein: CASSTLDPEPSYEQYF. The entire variable domain, with the rest obtained from reference TRBV28 and TRBJ2-7, is as follows: DVKVTQSSRYLVKRTGEKVFLECVQDMDHENMFWYRQDPGLGLRLIYFSYDVKMKEKGDIPEGYSVSREKKERFSLILESASTNQTSMYLCASSTLDPEPSYEQYFGPGTRLTVT.